This T cell receptor beta chain was sequenced for a study of Graves' ophthalmopathy and Graves' hyperthyroidism. About the study: Samples of peripheral blood were obtained at initial diagnosis, prior to treatment of any kind.

All donors with ophthalmopathy were recorded as having moderate-to-severe activity, CAS ≥3, NOSPECS ≥4 and a duration under 3 months. Many counts were recorded for this clonotype. The CDR3 is made up of 17 amino acids. Germline CDR1 reads SGDLS; CDR2 reads YYNGEE. V was shortened by 4 bases and J by 1 base, with 21 bases between the two germline ends. Amplifying from RNA transcripts, the study obtained TCR beta CDR3 regions. An initial RT-PCR round employing HTBI primers preceded a second-round multiplex PCR. Each CDR3 protein is one row after TCRdb ran MiXCR on the multiplex PCR reads. Of roughly 160,000 distinct CDR3 sequences listed, around two fifths are singletons.

The source of this sequence is a man aged 25-45 years with Graves' ophthalmopathy. What was sequenced was peripheral blood. This rearrangement joins TRBV9 to TRBJ2-7, with D hard to call. Here the CDR3 reads CASSPDLWGKGSYEQYF. The CDR3 bases are TGTGCCAGCAGCCCAGACCTGTGGGGAAAAGGGTCCTACGAGCAGTACTTC.